This T cell receptor beta chain was captured in a study of graft-versus-host responses after intestinal transplantation (dated by TCRdb to about 2021). Turning to the overall study: Multivisceral, liver-intestinal, or isolated intestinal transplants were received by the recipients. Every recipient was given anti-thymocyte globulin induction, then maintenance tacrolimus and steroids for 3 to 4 years. Graft-versus-host and host-versus-graft alloreactive T cell clones were tracked in the graft, circulation and bone marrow after intestinal transplantation using bulk TCR-beta CDR3 sequencing. To identify alloreactive clones, pre-transplant mixed lymphocyte reaction products were sequenced and compared with unstimulated pre-transplant donor and recipient T cells. A cohort of 20 to 25 intestinal transplant recipients, including one retransplant, was enrolled, and a few patients lacking pretransplant specimens were excluded. Donor T cell macrochimerism was defined as a peak of at least 4% donor T cells among recipient peripheral blood mononuclear cells. Instead of going to the commercial service, samples from a few later patients were sequenced in-house on an Illumina MiSeq and processed with MiXCR. What the authors observed across the whole study: Conclusions were limited by the relatively low number and heterogeneity of intestinal transplant patients. Peak levels of circulating GvH clones were associated with declines in HvG clones early after transplant. GvH clones were found in recipient bone marrow, and some of the GvH clones appeared earlier in ileal mucosa or blood, which is consistent with an intestinal mucosal origin. In the allografts of patients with donor T cell macrochimerism, GvH to HvG T cell clonal ratios were high.

The CDR3 runs 17 amino acids, cysteine and phenylalanine included. Only CDR3 DNA remains: 51 bases, in frame from the first base. The germline V gene yields LGHNA for CDR1 and YSLEER for CDR2. Comment on this clone: The antigen it recognizes is unknown. Base qualities are not at hand, and no much larger clone is one base apart.

The library was obtained by the immunoSEQ multiplex PCR assay. In most patients, genomic DNA was isolated using the Qiagen DNeasy Blood and Tissue Kit and sent frozen to Adaptive Biotechnologies for TCR sequencing. For most patients, genomic DNA was subjected to high-throughput TCR-beta CDR3 sequencing by Adaptive Biotechnologies. The authors' pipeline ran thus. TCR sequencing data were retrieved from Adaptive's ImmunoSEQ software for roughly 20 patients, whereas a few other patients were processed with MiXCR and VDJtools. CD4 versus CD8 sorting errors were corrected by removing sequences found in both subsets at a frequency ratio below 5:1. Because the origin of CDR3 nucleotide sequences shared between donor and recipient could not be assigned, those sequences were removed. To count as alloreactive, a clone needed at least 2-fold expansion over unstimulated cells and a minimum CFSE-low frequency of 0.002% (template counts) or 0.001% (read counts). Clones detected in sequenced pre-transplant spleen, lymph node, or MLR CFSE-low populations of the donor or recipient were defined as mappable. The cumulative frequency of alloreactive clones was calculated as a percentage of all sequences, weighted by copy number. The table comes from immuneACCESS by way of TCRdb, which keeps in-frame sequences with V and J called. Part of the clones is missing from these tables; in studies checked, under half for an unresolved V gene and the rest for unknown reasons. The DNA was the basis for D and trimming; V, J and clone size are from that table. The sample records 40,000 or so clones, nearly 95% of which are singletons. Clones ranked in the top ten supply roughly 0.22% of the sample.

The time point label, as the study defines it: cells obtained before transplantation from donor or recipient. CD3+CD4+ and CD3+CD8+ populations were FACS-sorted from unstimulated pre-transplant donor and recipient cells taken from spleen or lymph nodes. The receptor's source is a human donor who was the organ donor for an intestinal transplant. The chain is made from TRBV4-3 and TRBJ2-5; 8 central bases correspond to TRBD2. The J call may be faulty, since TRBJ2-7 better matches the DNA end. The specimen was unstimulated CD8+ T cells sorted from spleen or lymph node cells, collected before transplant. The CDR3: CASSQEWGGGLLYEQYF. Read as DNA, the sequence is TGCGCCAGCAGCCAAGAGTGGGGCGGGGGGCTACTGTACGAGCAGTACTTC.